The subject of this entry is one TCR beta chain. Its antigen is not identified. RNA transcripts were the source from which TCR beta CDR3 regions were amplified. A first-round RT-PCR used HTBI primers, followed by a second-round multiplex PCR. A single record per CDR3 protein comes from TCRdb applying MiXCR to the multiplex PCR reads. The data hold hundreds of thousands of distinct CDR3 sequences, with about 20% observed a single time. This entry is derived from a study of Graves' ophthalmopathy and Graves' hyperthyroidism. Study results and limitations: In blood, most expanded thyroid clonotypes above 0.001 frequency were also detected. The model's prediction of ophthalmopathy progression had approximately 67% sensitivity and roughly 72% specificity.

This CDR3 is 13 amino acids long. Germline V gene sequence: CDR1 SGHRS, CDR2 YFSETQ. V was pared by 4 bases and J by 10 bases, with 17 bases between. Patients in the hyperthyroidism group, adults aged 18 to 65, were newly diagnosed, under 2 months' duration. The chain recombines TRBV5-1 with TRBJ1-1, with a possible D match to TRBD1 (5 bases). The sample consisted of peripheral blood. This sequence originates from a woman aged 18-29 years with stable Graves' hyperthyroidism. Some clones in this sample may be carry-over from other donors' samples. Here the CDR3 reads CASSGTALGGAFF. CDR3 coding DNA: TGCGCCAGCAGCGGAACGGCTTTGGGGGGAGCTTTCTTT.